This T cell receptor (beta chain) derives from a study of OX40 agonist ivuxolimab in advanced cancers. Background on the whole study: Ivuxolimab, which targeted the costimulatory receptor OX40 (CD134), was an agonistic, fully human IgG2 monoclonal antibody. Three dose-escalation patients achieved partial responses, one with hepatocellular carcinoma and two with cutaneous melanoma. The paper covers the monotherapy dose-escalation part of the phase I ivuxolimab trial, which included N ≈ 50 patients. Intravenous ivuxolimab was administered to patients every 2 weeks at six dose levels: 0.01, 0.1, 0.3, 1.5, 3 and 10 mg/kg. Of the roughly 51 dose-escalation patients, hepatocellular carcinoma was present in around 20, melanoma in some 15, renal cell carcinoma in 9 and head and neck cancer in 9. Peripheral TCRbeta sequencing was intended to test whether TCR sequence diversity was altered and clonal T-cell expansion was caused by ivuxolimab. Prior anti-PD-1, anti-PD-L1 or anti-CTLA-4 therapy was permitted, and checkpoint inhibitors had been received by 40% to 50% of dose-escalation patients. In the dose-escalation cohort, around 80% of patients were male, and the mean age was approximately 60 years with a range of about 23 to 79. Study-wide conclusions, independent of this receptor: The antigen specificity of the peripheral T cells that underwent clonal expansion was not determined. In partial responders in the 0.1-3.0 mg/kg groups, normalized peripheral clonal expansion was found to be among the lowest, especially among CD8+ T cells. After ivuxolimab, expanded clones were on average more numerous among CD8+ T cells than among CD4+ T cells. At doses of 0.1 to 3.0 mg/kg, clonal expansion of both CD4+ and CD8+ blood T cells was observed from baseline to week 6. Low levels of normalized T-cell clonal expansion were also seen in some nonresponding patients.

Patients with a history of autoimmune disease or receiving systemic immunosuppression were excluded from the trial. Peripheral blood for TCR sequencing was collected from all dose cohorts at baseline, on cycle 4 day 1, and on cycle 7 day 1. Samples were obtained from an open-label, multicenter, first-in-human phase I dose-escalation trial of ivuxolimab. Adults with locally advanced or metastatic melanoma, renal cell, hepatocellular, or head and neck squamous cell carcinoma were enrolled in the trial. Before TCR sequencing, CD4+ T cells and CD8+ T cells were sorted from peripheral blood as separate populations. The CDR3 sequence holds 13 residues, the cysteine and phenylalanine included. Here the CDR3 DNA is all that survives: 39 bases in frame from base 1. V and J are truncated by 5 bases and 9 bases respectively, leaving an intervening sequence of 11 bases. The germline V gene sets CDR1 to MNHEY and CDR2 to SVGAGI.

On this clone: Its binding antigen is unknown. No base quality values were provided; no much bigger clone lies one nucleotide off.

Genomic DNA was isolated from the sorted cells so that the TCRbeta CDR3 region could be sequenced. The immunoSEQ Assay was used for sequencing of TCRbeta CDR3 regions. TCRdb re-hosts the immuneACCESS table, in-frame sequences only. Its copies lack some clones; in the studies checked, an unresolved V gene accounts for under half of them, and the cause for the rest is not known. The sample data list 55,000 to 80,000 clones, and 84% of these were observed just once. The ten largest clones represent 7.9% of the sample. The V gene is TRBV6-5 and the J gene is TRBJ1-6, and perhaps TRBD1 as D gene, on 5 matching bases. The sequenced sample was CD4+ or CD8+ T cells sorted from blood, obtained in a trial of the OX40 agonist ivuxolimab. The receptor comes from an adult with an advanced solid tumor such as melanoma, head and neck, liver or kidney cancer. The CDR3 sequence is CASSPGLASPLHF. Read as DNA, the sequence is TGTGCCAGCAGTCCAGGGTTGGCTTCACCCCTCCACTTT.